The 14 T cell receptor beta chains in this list originate from one sample, sequenced in a study of control samples from healthy donors and cancer patients. Some clones are missing from TCRdb's copy, which holds only in-frame ones; the method was immunoSEQ multiplex PCR. Among under 85,000 clones, roughly 94% were seen once, and the ten largest hold under 7.5%. Sequenced sample: blood. Receptors originate from a woman aged 35 to 49 in good health.

In DNA, the CDR3 is TGCGCCAGCAGCGAGCAGGTCCAGCCCACTGAAGCTTTCTTT. Encoded protein: CASSEQVQPTEAFF. The chain uses TRBV5-1 and TRBJ1-1, with D unclear. V was trimmed by 4 bases and J by 4 bases, leaving 14 bases between them. There are 14 residues in the CDR3. Germline V gene data show CDR1 as SGHRS and CDR2 as YFSETQ.

This clone was picked up a small number of times. V is TRBV11-3 and J is TRBJ1-1; D gene unclear. Germline-derived CDR1 and CDR2 are SGHNT and YENEEA. The CDR3 runs to 13 residues. Between the trimmed V and J ends, which lost 3 bases and 0 bases, there was a span of 5 bases. CDR3 nucleotide sequence: TGTGCCAGCAGCTTGGGAGTGAACACTGAAGCTTTCTTT. Amino acid sequence: CASSLGVNTEAFF. Looking up the rest from reference TRBV11-3 and TRBJ1-1 gives the full variable domain: EAGVVQSPRYKIIEKKQPVAFWCNPISGHNTLYWYLQNLGQGPELLIRYENEEAVDDSQLPKDRFSAERLKGVDSTLKIQPAELGDSAVYLCASSLGVNTEAFFGQGTRLTVV.

The gene calls are TRBV11-2 and TRBJ1-3; D remains ambiguous. The CDR3 sequence is 13 residues long. V lost 6 bases and J 7 bases, leaving 13 bases between the germline ends. The germline CDR1 and CDR2 sequences are SGHAT and FQNNGV. CDR3 nucleotides: TGTGCCAGCAGAAGGCCCCTCGGGAACACCATATATTTT. Its translation is CASRRPLGNTIYF. The full variable domain, its missing parts supplied by reference TRBV11-2 and TRBJ1-3, is EAGVAQSPRYKIIEKRQSVAFWCNPISGHATLYWYQQILGQGPKLLIQFQNNGVVDDSQLPKDRFSAERLKGVDSTLKIQPAKLEDSAVYLCASRRPLGNTIYFGEGSWLTVV.

This clone came up a few times. V is TRBV10-3 and J is TRBJ2-1; 10 nucleotides align to TRBD1. With V trimmed by 8 bases and J by 6 bases, 7 bases remained unmatched. There are 14 residues in the CDR3. The germline gives CDR1 ENHRY, CDR2 SYGVKD. CDR3 amino acids: CAIEPGQGTNEQFF. DNA for the CDR3: TGTGCCATCGAACCGGGACAGGGGACCAATGAGCAGTTCTTC.

This chain connects TRBV6-5 to TRBJ1-4; weak D call: TRBD1 (6 bases). The V end lost 6 bases, the J end lost 0 bases, and 8 bases lay between the germline ends. Germline values: CDR1 MNHEY, CDR2 SVGAGI. This CDR3 has 14 amino acids. The CDR3 is CASRRTATNEKLFF. CDR3 sequence (DNA): TGTGCCAGCAGGCGGACAGCAACTAATGAAAAACTGTTTTTT.

V usage is TRBV11-1 and J usage is TRBJ2-3; weak D call: TRBD1 (6 bases). This CDR3 is built from 16 residues. The germline V and J ends were trimmed by 2 bases and 1 base, with 13 bases remaining between them. CDR1 and CDR2 from the germline V gene are SGHAT and FQDESV (reference sequence). The CDR3 is CASSLRLQGGTDTQYF. The CDR3 DNA sequence: TGTGCCAGCAGCTTACGATTACAGGGAGGCACAGATACGCAGTATTTT. Variable domain in full (rest from reference TRBV11-1 and TRBJ2-3): EAEVAQSPRYKITEKSQAVAFWCDPISGHATLYWYRQILGQGPELLVQFQDESVVDDSQLPKDRFSAERLKGVDSTLKIQPAELGDSAMYLCASSLRLQGGTDTQYFGPGTRLTVL.

The CDR3 region has the DNA TGTGCCAGCCAGGGACAGGGAACTCGAACTGAAGCTTTCTTT. Translation gives CASQGQGTRTEAFF. This chain links TRBV6-5 with TRBJ1-1; 9 bases fit TRBD1. CDR1 is MNHEY and CDR2 is SVGAGI in the germline V gene. The CDR3 contains 14 residues. The V segment lost 8 bases and the J segment 5 bases; nucleotides outside the gene matches: 9.

V and J are TRBV6-6 and TRBJ2-7; 7 bases align to TRBD2. There are 16 residues in the CDR3. The ends lost 0 bases at V and 3 bases at J; junction bases unmatched: 8. Germline loops: CDR1 MNHNY, CDR2 SVGAGI (reference sequence). The CDR3 DNA is TGTGCCAGCAGTTACTCAGGCGGGAGAAATCTCTACGAGCAGTACTTC. Translating it yields CASSYSGGRNLYEQYF.

This clone was observed once. The chain employs TRBV6-2 or TRBV6-3 and TRBJ2-2, with 9 bases lining up with TRBD1. The CDR3 contains 15 residues. Germline trimming cut 2 bases from V and 5 bases from J; bases unmatched to any gene: 3. The germline V gene has CDR1 MNHEY and CDR2 SVGEGT. As DNA, the CDR3 is TGTGCCAGCAGTTACCAGGACAGGGGTACCGGGGAGCTGTTTTTT. Translated, it gives CASSYQDRGTGELFF.

V and J are TRBV9 and TRBJ2-1; no definite D call. Germline V gene lookup returns CDR1 SGDLS and CDR2 YYNGEE. The length of the CDR3 is 13 residues. The V and J ends lost 0 bases and 10 bases respectively, with 11 bases between them. CDR3 coding DNA: TGTGCCAGCAGCGTAGGAGAAGTTAGGGAGCAGTTCTTC. It translates to CASSVGEVREQFF.

This clone was found once. The chain employs TRBV19 and TRBJ1-2; unclear D gene. Trimming shortened V by 5 bases and J by 0 bases, and 22 bases separated the two germline ends. The germline V gene encodes CDR1 LNHDA and CDR2 SQIVND (reference sequence). The CDR3 extends over 18 amino acids. CDR3 bases: TGTGCCAGTAGTGATGGCAGCGGACGGTTCTCCCCTAACTATGGCTACACCTTC. Amino acid sequence: CASSDGSGRFSPNYGYTF.

The chain recombines TRBV11-1 with TRBJ2-7; D is undetermined. The CDR3 has 13 amino acids. The germline V gene encodes CDR1 SGHAT and CDR2 FQDESV (reference sequence). Trimming pared 3 bases from V and 4 bases from J, leaving 10 bases between. The CDR3 sequence is CASSFADSYEQYF. Here the CDR3 DNA reads TGTGCCAGCAGCTTTGCGGATTCGTACGAGCAGTACTTC.

The V and J genes are TRBV6-2 or TRBV6-3 and TRBJ1-5; 7 positions match TRBD1. V shed 0 bases and J 4 bases; nucleotides not matched to a gene: 3. This CDR3 comprises 15 residues. CDR1 is MNHEY, CDR2 SVGEGT, per germline. The CDR3 sequence is CASSYSGQDNQPQHF. DNA of the CDR3: TGTGCCAGCAGTTACTCAGGACAGGATAATCAGCCCCAGCATTTT.

This clone was detected once. The chain couples TRBV11-3 to TRBJ2-1, with 15 bases lining up with TRBD2. V lost 1 base and J lost 9; bases outside the gene matches: 4. Germline V lookup: CDR1 SGHNT, CDR2 YENEEA. The CDR3 runs to 16 residues. In DNA form, the CDR3 reads TGTGCCAGCAGCTTAGTCCCGGGACTAGCGGGAGGTGAGCAGTTCTTC. Translated: CASSLVPGLAGGEQFF.